The 25 T cell receptor beta chains presented below share a single source sample, sequenced in a study of T cells after yellow fever vaccination. TCRdb processed the 5' RACE reads anew with MiXCR; each CDR3 protein has one entry. Of 350,000 to 450,000 distinct CDR3 sequences in the sample, under 20% are singletons; the top ten hold 18%. Specimen: PBMCs, collected before the yellow fever booster vaccination. These receptors all stem from a man aged 18 to 29 who received the YFV17D yellow fever vaccine.

The chain combines TRBV7-2 with TRBJ2-3; the D gene could be TRBD1 or TRBD2 (6 bases each). The germline CDR1 and CDR2 sequences are SGHTA and FQGNSA. This CDR3 is built from 16 residues. Trimming took off 3 bases at V and 4 bases at J, with 17 bases between the two ends. CDR3 protein: CASSFKVGGWADTQYF. The CDR3 coding sequence is TGTGCCAGCAGCTTTAAAGTGGGGGGCTGGGCAGATACGCAGTATTTT.

There are a few counts of this clonotype. The chain recombines TRBV6-1 with TRBJ2-3, with 9 bases identical to TRBD1. The length of the CDR3 is 15 residues. Germline V gene data show CDR1 as MNHNS and CDR2 as SASEGT. V shed 3 bases, J shed 2 bases, and the junction held 3 bases outside the gene matches. This CDR3 reads CASSDRDRDTDTQYF. The DNA of the CDR3 is TGTGCCAGCAGTGACCGGGACAGGGACACAGATACGCAGTATTTT.

The chain employs TRBV4-3 and TRBJ2-7, with 8 bases lining up with TRBD2. Germline-derived CDR1 and CDR2 are LGHNA and YSLEER. V lost 2 bases to trimming and J lost 2 bases; unmatched junction nucleotides: 5. This CDR3 contains 15 residues. The chain's CDR3 is CASSQSFSGTYEQYF. In nucleotides, the CDR3 is TGCGCCAGCAGCCAATCGTTTAGCGGGACCTACGAGCAGTACTTC.

The gene calls are TRBV20-1 and TRBJ2-5, with TRBD2 matching over 11 bases. With 3 bases clipped from V and 4 bases from J, the junction kept 10 bases outside the gene matches. CDR3 length: 16 residues. Germline V CDR1 and CDR2: DFQATT, SNEGSKA (reference sequence). The CDR3 nucleotides are TGCAGTGCTAGGAAGTCTAGCGGGGGGTTTTCAGAGACCCAGTACTTC. This gives the protein CSARKSSGGFSETQYF.

In nucleotides, the CDR3 is TGTGCCAGCAGCTCCCTCCGCGGAGCTGAAGCTTTCTTT. This translates into CASSSLRGAEAFF. The V gene is TRBV7-6, the J gene TRBJ1-1; D call uncertain. The V gene's germline CDR1 is SGHVS and CDR2 FNYEAQ. The V end lost 4 bases, the J end lost 6 bases, and 12 bases lay between the germline ends. This CDR3 has 13 amino acids.

The chain uses TRBV24-1 and TRBJ2-1; 7 bases fit TRBD1. The length of the CDR3 is 17 residues. Germline V CDR1 and CDR2: KGHDR, SFDVKD. Germline trimming cut 6 bases from V and 7 bases from J; bases unmatched to any gene: 17. The CDR3: CATSPERLRTGGNEQFF. CDR3 nucleotides: TGTGCCACCAGTCCCGAGAGGTTAAGGACAGGTGGGAATGAGCAGTTCTTC.

This clonotype has a handful of counts. J is TRBJ1-2 and V is TRBV6-6; D is perhaps TRBD1 (5 bases). From germline, CDR1 is MNHNY and CDR2 SVGAGI (reference sequence). Deletions cut 7 bases from V and 5 bases from J, with 14 bases between. The CDR3 extends over 13 amino acids. CDR3 sequence (DNA): TGTGCCAGCAAATCAGGGTTGGAGTATGGCTACACCTTC. Translation gives CASKSGLEYGYTF.

There are a few counts of this clonotype. The rearrangement joins TRBV10-3 to TRBJ2-5; a possible D gene is TRBD1 (5 bases). The CDR3 sequence is 14 residues long. V lost 6 bases and J lost 5, with 16 bases in between. Germline loops: CDR1 ENHRY, CDR2 SYGVKD. In nucleotides, the CDR3 is TGTGCCATCAGCGATAATCAGGGTCCTGAGACCCAGTACTTC. Its protein is CAISDNQGPETQYF.

This clonotype was seen only a few times. The chain recombines TRBV5-1 with TRBJ2-3; 11 bases align to TRBD2. The CDR3 covers 15 residues. With 7 bases clipped from V and 6 bases from J, the junction kept 10 bases outside the gene matches. CDR1 SGHRS and CDR2 YFSETQ come from the germline V gene. The CDR3 sequence: CASRVPSGGPDTQYF. CDR3 in DNA: TGCGCCAGCCGGGTCCCTAGCGGGGGGCCTGATACGCAGTATTTT.

This clonotype was found many times. The chain links TRBV6-5 to TRBJ1-2, with D tentatively TRBD1 (5 bases). V gave up 6 bases and J gave up 0 bases, with 8 bases separating them. The germline V gene encodes CDR1 MNHEY and CDR2 SVGAGI. The CDR3 has 13 amino acids. CDR3 DNA: TGTGCCAGCAGGACAGTCCCTAACTATGGCTACACCTTC. Translation gives CASRTVPNYGYTF.

V and J are TRBV7-8 and TRBJ1-2, with D hard to call. V was pared by 3 bases and J by 2 bases, with 13 bases between. Germline lookup yields CDR1 SGHVS and CDR2 FQNEAQ. CDR3 length: 15 residues. The CDR3 DNA sequence: TGTGCCAGCAGCTTCTTAGGCGGAATCAACTATGGCTACACCTTC. It specifies CASSFLGGINYGYTF.

CDR3 amino acids: CASSPPDSSVQYF. CDR3 DNA: TGTGCCAGCAGCCCTCCGGACAGTTCCGTTCAGTACTTC. The rearrangement uses TRBV7-3 and TRBJ2-4; D perhaps matches TRBD1 (6 bases). V shed 5 bases and J shed 11 bases, with 16 bases lying between them. Germline CDR1 reads SGHTA; CDR2 reads FQGTGA. The CDR3 covers 13 residues.

The rearrangement links TRBV9 to TRBJ1-1; TRBD1 matches at 9 bases. Looked up from germline, CDR1 is SGDLS and CDR2 is YYNGEE. The CDR3 runs 15 residues. The trim removed 4 bases at V and 5 bases at J, leaving 9 bases unmatched. Here the CDR3 reads CASSPSGQGLTEAFF. The CDR3, as DNA: TGTGCCAGCAGCCCTTCGGGACAGGGTTTAACTGAAGCTTTCTTT.

This clonotype appeared a few times. In nucleotides, the CDR3 is TGTGCCAGCAGTCCAATCCAGGGGGCCTCGAACACCGGGGAGCTGTTTTTT. Translated: CASSPIQGASNTGELFF. J is TRBJ2-2 and V is TRBV6-5; 8 bases are a match to TRBD1. Germline assignment: CDR1 MNHEY and CDR2 SVGAGI. This CDR3 comprises 17 residues. Losses at the gene ends were 5 bases for V and 0 bases for J; bases not matched to a gene: 8.

This rearrangement joins TRBV3-1 to TRBJ2-1; D perhaps matches TRBD2 (5 bases). V lost 5 bases to trimming and J lost 7 bases, with 9 bases between them. This CDR3 has 12 residues. Germline V CDR1 and CDR2: LGHDT, YNNKEL (reference sequence). This CDR3 reads CASSGWENEQFF. The CDR3 bases are TGTGCCAGCAGCGGATGGGAGAATGAGCAGTTCTTC.

The chain links TRBV6-5 to TRBJ1-2, with D maybe TRBD1 (6 bases). The CDR3 length is 13 residues. The germline V gene has CDR1 MNHEY and CDR2 SVGAGI. Trimming removed 3 bases at V and 3 bases at J, with 8 bases between. In nucleotides, the CDR3 is TGTGCCAGCAGTTATACAGGGTACTATGGCTACACCTTC. It specifies CASSYTGYYGYTF.

This clonotype has a handful of counts. The V call is TRBV12-3 or TRBV12-4, the J call TRBJ2-3; 16 bases line up with TRBD2. The CDR3 extends over 17 amino acids. V lost 5 bases to trimming and J lost 1 base; unmatched junction nucleotides: 3. The CDR3 is CASSGTSGGAGTDTQYF. CDR3 coding DNA: TGTGCCAGCAGTGGGACTAGCGGGGGGGCGGGCACAGATACGCAGTATTTT.

The chain has TRBV4-2 and TRBJ1-4; the D is unclear. Trimming left V 1 base short and J 7 bases short, with 16 bases between. Germline CDR1 and CDR2: LGHNA and YNFKEQ. This CDR3 has 16 residues. This CDR3 is CASSQGGRIRSEKLFF. CDR3 nucleotides: TGTGCCAGCAGCCAAGGAGGGCGGATAAGGAGTGAAAAACTGTTTTTT.

This chain connects TRBV12-3 or TRBV12-4 to TRBJ2-2, with D tentatively TRBD2 (5 bases). CDR3 length: 16 amino acids. V shed 1 base and J shed 5 bases, with 14 bases lying between them. CDR3: CASSLGSGVGTGELFF. In nucleotides, the CDR3 is TGTGCCAGCAGTTTAGGCTCCGGGGTTGGTACCGGGGAGCTGTTTTTT.

This clonotype was detected only a few times. The CDR3 here is CASSPDRGQGYGYTF. For the CDR3, the DNA is TGTGCCAGCAGCCCGGACAGGGGGCAAGGCTATGGCTACACCTTC. The chain recombines TRBV27 with TRBJ1-2; 11 nucleotides agree with TRBD1. V shed 6 bases and J 4 bases; nucleotides not matched to a gene: 7. Germline V gives CDR1 MNHEY, CDR2 SMNVEV (reference sequence). CDR3 length: 15 amino acids.

This clonotype was seen repeatedly, ten times or more. The chain combines TRBV5-1 with TRBJ2-1; 10 bases are a match to TRBD1. Germline assignment: CDR1 SGHRS and CDR2 YFSETQ. The CDR3 length is 14 residues. Germline trimming cut 2 bases from V and 8 bases from J; bases unmatched to any gene: 4. The CDR3 DNA reads TGCGCCAGCAGCTTCGGACAGGGGGAGGATGAGCAGTTCTTC. Its translation: CASSFGQGEDEQFF.

Written as DNA, the CDR3 is TGTGCCAGCAGCCCCCCGATCACAGATACGCAGTATTTT. Translation: CASSPPITDTQYF. The chain joins TRBV7-2 to TRBJ2-3, with unresolved D. The CDR3 extends over 13 amino acids. Trimming took off 5 bases at V and 2 bases at J, with 8 bases between the two ends. Germline V CDR1 and CDR2: SGHTA, FQGNSA.

Only a few counts were recorded for this clonotype. The chain is built from TRBV4-2 and TRBJ2-2; D not resolved. The CDR3 has 16 residues. Trimming removed 4 bases from V and 5 bases from J, with 17 bases in between. Germline lookup yields CDR1 LGHNA and CDR2 YNFKEQ. CDR3 DNA sequence: TGTGCCAGCAGCCCCTCATACTCCACGAGGACCGGGGAGCTGTTTTTT. It encodes CASSPSYSTRTGELFF.

A few counts support this clonotype. The genes are TRBV6-2 or TRBV6-3 and TRBJ2-7; 9 positions match TRBD2. The CDR3 spans 13 residues. The trim removed 6 bases at V and 7 bases at J, leaving 7 bases unmatched. Germline-derived CDR1 and CDR2 are MNHEY and SVGEGT. The CDR3 DNA reads as TGTGCCAGCAGATCGGGACTAGCAAGGGAGCAGTACTTC. It is translated as CASRSGLAREQYF.

The chain uses TRBV6-1 and TRBJ2-7; D tentatively reads TRBD1 or TRBD2 (7 bases each). Looked up from germline, CDR1 is MNHNS and CDR2 is SASEGT. The V and J ends lost 4 bases and 3 bases respectively, with 19 bases between them. There are 16 residues in the CDR3. The CDR3: CASSAAAGGVFYEQYF. The CDR3 region has the DNA TGTGCCAGCAGTGCCGCAGCAGGGGGGGTCTTCTACGAGCAGTACTTC.